The T cell receptor (beta chain) under discussion was sequenced for a study of shared clonotypes between healthy human individuals. On the study more broadly: CD4 naive and CD4 memory each took three plates per donor, while CD8 naive took two and CD8 memory one. Notes on the study in general: Some clonotypes were shared by all four sorted-subset donors, while others were not shared. The non-shared ones had lower generation probabilities than the shared ones.

The CDR3 sequence is 14 residues long. The ends lost 5 bases at V and 6 bases at J; junction bases unmatched: 6. CDR1 and CDR2 (germline): LNHDA, SQIVND (reference sequence). Points on this clone: The antigen is not known.

Methods used by the authors: Filtering of immunoSEQ junctional sequences could not match full-length read filtering. Profiled with immunoSEQ multiplex PCR; TCRdb holds only in-frame clones, not every one. The V and J calls and clone size were taken over from that table, and D and trimming were inferred from the DNA. The sample has around 1.5 million clones, 95% to 99% seen once. The sample taken for sequencing was naive CD4+ T cells sorted from blood. The subset denotes: CD45RA+ positively selected. This TCR was recovered from a man aged 30 to 45 in good health. This chain joins TRBV19 and TRBJ2-7; 11 nucleotides align to TRBD2. Here the CDR3 DNA reads TGTGCCAGTAGTTCTAGCGGGAGGACGGGCGAGCAGTACTTC. Translating gives CASSSSGRTGEQYF.